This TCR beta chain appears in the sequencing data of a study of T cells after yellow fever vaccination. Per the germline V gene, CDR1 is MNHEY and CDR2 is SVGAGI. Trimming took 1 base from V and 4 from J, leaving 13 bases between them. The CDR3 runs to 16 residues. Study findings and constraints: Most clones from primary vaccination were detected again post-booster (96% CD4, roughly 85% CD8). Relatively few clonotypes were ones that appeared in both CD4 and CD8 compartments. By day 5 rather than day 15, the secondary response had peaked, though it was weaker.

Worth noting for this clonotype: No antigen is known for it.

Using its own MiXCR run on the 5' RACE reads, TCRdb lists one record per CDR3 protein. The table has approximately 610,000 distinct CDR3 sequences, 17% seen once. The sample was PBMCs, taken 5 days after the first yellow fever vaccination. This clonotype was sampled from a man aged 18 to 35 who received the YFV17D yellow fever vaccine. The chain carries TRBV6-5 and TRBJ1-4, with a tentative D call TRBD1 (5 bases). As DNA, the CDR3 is TGTGCCAGCAGTTACTACGGTGGGCAGGGTAATGAAAAACTGTTTTTT. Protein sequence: CASSYYGGQGNEKLFF.